A single sample is the source of the 5 T cell receptor beta chains below, sequenced in a study of CD8+CD57+ T cells in acquired aplastic anemia (dated 2018 in TCRdb). Instrument on record: Illumina HiSeq 2000. Profiling of TCR beta VDJ combinations and CDR3 sequences used genomic DNA as the template. The public reads were reprocessed in TCRdb via fastp at Q25 and MiXCR, keeping in-frame beta chains. Entries that share a CDR3 protein sequence are merged under the most common genes and DNA. The sample table holds 150,000 to 200,000 distinct CDR3 sequences, of which 35% to 55% were seen once. In total, the top ten clones hold 1.1% of the sample. Sequencing was carried out using sorted CD4+, CD8+, or CD8+CD57+ T cells (not recorded which) from PBMCs. These receptors were obtained from a human donor in good health.

The sample holds many counts of this clonotype. This chain connects TRBV5-4 to TRBJ1-1; 9 bases agree with TRBD1. Losses at the gene ends were 4 bases for V and 4 bases for J; bases not matched to a gene: 8. The CDR3 has 15 residues. The germline gives CDR1 SGHNT, CDR2 YYREEE (reference sequence). The CDR3 reads CASSRRDRETTEAFF. CDR3 coding DNA: TGTGCCAGCAGCCGACGGGACAGGGAGACCACTGAAGCTTTCTTT.

This clonotype was seen ten or more times. The rearrangement uses TRBV12-5 and TRBJ2-1; D assignment may be TRBD1 or TRBD2 (6 bases each). V was shortened by 1 base and J by 5 bases, with 12 bases between the two germline ends. This CDR3 comprises 15 residues. Looked up from germline, CDR1 is LGHNT and CDR2 is FRNRAP. The CDR3 protein is CASGLGTGRNNEQFF. CDR3 DNA sequence: TGTGCTAGTGGTTTGGGCACAGGGAGGAACAATGAGCAGTTCTTC.

At least ten counts were recorded for this clonotype. The rearrangement uses TRBV20-1 and TRBJ1-4; TRBD1 is a possible D gene (5 bases). This CDR3 has 12 amino acids. In germline, CDR1 is DFQATT, CDR2 SNEGSKA (reference sequence). Trimming took off 4 bases at V and 8 bases at J, with 11 bases between the two ends. CDR3 residues: CSATGPWEKLFF. The CDR3 nucleotides are TGCAGTGCTACAGGGCCCTGGGAAAAACTGTTTTTT.

The table lists this clonotype with a count of one. This chain joins TRBV29-1 and TRBJ1-1; D possibly corresponds to TRBD1 (5 bases). In germline, CDR1 is SQVTM, CDR2 ANQGSEA. The CDR3 totals 14 residues. Trimming cost V 6 bases and J 4 bases, with 18 bases left between them. The CDR3 region is CSVPGAGMATEAFF. The CDR3 region has the DNA TGCAGCGTCCCCGGGGCGGGTATGGCCACTGAAGCTTTCTTT.

The rearrangement links TRBV25-1 to TRBJ1-1; 8 bases fit TRBD1. The germline V gene has CDR1 MGHDK and CDR2 SYGVNS. The CDR3 is 16 amino acids. The V gene end was trimmed by 3 bases and the J gene end by 5 bases; junction bases not matched to a gene: 11. For the CDR3, the DNA is TGTGCCAGCAGTGATAGACAGGGGCGAGGTTTGACTGAAGCTTTCTTT. As protein: CASSDRQGRGLTEAFF. Complete variable domain (other parts from reference TRBV25-1 and TRBJ1-1): EADIYQTPRYLVIGTGKKITLECSQTMGHDKMYWYQQDPGMELHLIHYSYGVNSTEKGDLSSESTVSRIRTEHFPLTLESARPSHTSQYLCASSDRQGRGLTEAFFGQGTRLTVV.